Sequencing of this T cell receptor beta chain was carried out in a study of beta chain features in type 1 diabetes. Study details: There were some 100,000,000 sorted cells examined across all samples.

Trimming cost V 0 bases and J 3 bases, with 11 bases left between them. The CDR3 is 15 residues long. Germline assignment: CDR1 GTSNPN and CDR2 SVGIG (reference sequence). Comment on this clone: Its cognate antigen is unknown.

Sequenced material consisted of expressed TCRB transcripts (all of the isolated RNA was reverse transcribed). Sequencing was performed with immunoSEQ multiplex PCR; in TCRdb, only in-frame clones are kept and a portion is missing. The sample has 640,000 or so clones; more than 12% are singletons. Points from the study as a whole: Among all four CD4+ subsets, Type 1 diabetes patients had TCRB CDR3s that were moderately but significantly shorter.

This sequence was found in a man aged 18-30 years with type 1 diabetes. V is TRBV30 and J is TRBJ2-2; D might be TRBD2 (6 bases). The sample was naive CD4+ T cells from blood. CDR3 nucleotides: TGTGCCTGGAGTGTACGGGGGTCTTACACCGGGGAGCTGTTTTTT. It yields the protein CAWSVRGSYTGELFF. The variable domain in full, completed from reference TRBV30 and TRBJ2-2, reads SQTIHQWPATLVQPVGSPLSLECTVEGTSNPNLYWYRQAAGRGLQLLFYSVGIGQISSEVPQNLSASRPQDRQFILSSKKLLLSDSGFYLCAWSVRGSYTGELFFGEGSRLTVL.